The 5 T cell receptor beta chains below come from one sample, sequenced in a study of T cells in Graves' hyperthyroidism and ophthalmopathy. RNA transcripts yielded amplified TCR beta CDR3 regions. Researchers ran a first-round RT-PCR on the TCR CDR3 using the HTBI primer set. TCRdb re-called the multiplex PCR reads through MiXCR, storing one row per CDR3 protein. The sample carries a few hundred thousand distinct CDR3 sequences, 14% recorded once. The material sequenced was blood. These receptors were obtained from a woman aged 40 to 50 with Graves' hyperthyroidism.

This clonotype was found many times. This chain joins TRBV5-1 and TRBJ2-3; 8 bases are shared with TRBD2. V was clipped by 7 bases and J by 6 bases; unmatched bases: 16. There are 16 residues in the CDR3. Germline assignment: CDR1 SGHRS and CDR2 YFSETQ. The CDR3 loop reads CASSLEGGTSLDTQYF. The CDR3 nucleotides read TGCGCCAGCTCCCTGGAGGGGGGGACTAGTCTGGATACGCAGTATTTT.

This clonotype was picked up many times. This chain uses TRBV28 with TRBJ2-7; D gene ambiguous. V lost 3 bases, J lost 5 bases, and 11 bases lay in between. Germline lookup yields CDR1 MDHEN and CDR2 SYDVKM. CDR3 size: 13 residues. The CDR3: CASSLRQINEQYF. CDR3 DNA: TGTGCCAGCAGTTTGCGGCAGATAAACGAGCAGTACTTC. Full variable domain (remainder filled in from reference TRBV28 and TRBJ2-7): DVKVTQSSRYLVKRTGEKVFLECVQDMDHENMFWYRQDPGLGLRLIYFSYDVKMKEKGDIPEGYSVSREKKERFSLILESASTNQTSMYLCASSLRQINEQYFGPGTRLTVT.

This clonotype was observed at least ten times. The genes are TRBV20-1 and TRBJ1-1; possibly TRBD1 for D (5 bases). Trimming shortened V by 1 base and J by 3 bases, and 21 bases separated the two germline ends. This CDR3 comprises 17 residues. Germline V CDR1 and CDR2: DFQATT, SNEGSKA (reference sequence). The CDR3 region is CSARGVMGRLGDTEAFF. CDR3 DNA: TGCAGTGCTAGAGGGGTTATGGGACGCCTAGGGGACACTGAAGCTTTCTTT.

This clonotype was seen many times. The rearrangement joins TRBV2 to TRBJ1-1; no definite D call. Germline CDR1 reads SNHLY; CDR2 reads FYNNEI. This CDR3 has 16 residues. Trimming removed 1 base at V and 0 bases at J, with 12 bases between. CDR3 coding DNA: TGTGCCAGCAGTGAAGGGGTTGGGTTCCTGAACACTGAAGCTTTCTTT. Its translation is CASSEGVGFLNTEAFF.

Note on this clonotype: Since a much larger clone is just one base distant, this may be a read error. This chain links TRBV20-1 with TRBJ2-7, with 8 bases that match TRBD2. The CDR3 spans 15 residues. In germline, CDR1 is DFQATT, CDR2 SNEGSKA (reference sequence). The CDR3 DNA is TGCAGTGCTAGAGTAGTCGGGAGGGCCTCCTACGAGCAGCACTTC. Residues: CSARVVGRASYEQHF.